The clone carrying this TCR beta chain was found a few times. What it binds is unknown. This sample was taken from a study of CD8 T cells in ankylosing spondylitis. Each CDR3 protein gets one entry after TCRdb re-called the 5' RACE reads with MiXCR. The sample includes 85,000 to 90,000 distinct CDR3 sequences, around 25% of them seen just once. Notes on the study in general: One TCR beta motif, made up of about 8 highly homologous variants, appeared characteristic of ankylosing spondylitis blood. From matched ankylosing spondylitis synovial fluid, disease-linked clones were reportedly recovered at significantly enriched levels.

V was pared by 6 bases and J by 4 bases, with 5 bases of the junction left unmatched. CDR1 MNHEY and CDR2 SMNVEV come from the germline V gene (reference sequence). The CDR3 extends over 14 amino acids. The genes are TRBV27 and TRBJ1-1, with 10 bases aligning to TRBD1. Sequencing was performed on blood, either unsorted or a sorted T cell fraction (not recorded which). The receptor was derived from a male donor with ankylosing spondylitis or in good health (not recorded which). DNA of the CDR3: TGTGCCAGCAGCAGCGACAGGGGGCTCACTGAAGCTTTCTTT. This codes for CASSSDRGLTEAFF.